These 17 T cell receptor beta chains share one sample of origin, sequenced in a study of T cell responses to AZD1222 COVID-19 vaccine. Produced via immunoSEQ multiplex PCR; TCRdb's table is partial and in-frame only. The table includes approximately 160,000 clones, around nine tenths detected once. This material consisted of peripheral blood, taken on day 0 of AZD1222 vaccination. All receptors derive from an adult in good health.

This chain connects TRBV3-1 (or the pseudogene TRBV3-2) to TRBJ2-1; TRBD2 agrees at 9 bases. J lost 2 bases, V lost 5 bases, and 7 bases had no gene match. The CDR3 is 16 residues long. CDR1 is LGHDT and CDR2 is YNNKEL in the germline V gene (reference sequence). The CDR3 sequence: CASSLYSGSAYNEQFF. CDR3 bases: TGTGCCAGCAGCTTATATAGCGGGAGCGCCTACAATGAGCAGTTCTTC.

The chain couples TRBV28 to TRBJ1-2; D is perhaps TRBD1 (5 bases). The V gene's germline CDR1 is MDHEN and CDR2 SYDVKM. The V and J ends lost 5 bases and 2 bases respectively, with 12 bases between them. The CDR3 runs to 14 residues. In nucleotides, the CDR3 is TGTGCCAGCAGTGAACTCAGGGCAAACTATGGCTACACCTTC. It translates to CASSELRANYGYTF.

The chain couples TRBV4-2 to TRBJ2-3; 10 nucleotides agree with TRBD2. The CDR3 totals 18 residues. The germline CDR1 and CDR2 sequences are LGHNA and YNFKEQ. The ends lost 1 base at V and 1 base at J; junction bases unmatched: 8. The CDR3 nucleotides are TGTGCCAGCAGCCAAGGCTTACATCTAGCGGGGGGCACAGATACGCAGTATTTT. This gives the protein CASSQGLHLAGGTDTQYF.

The chain employs TRBV5-1 and TRBJ2-1; 8 nucleotides align to TRBD2. CDR3 size: 14 residues. CDR1 is SGHRS, CDR2 YFSETQ, per germline. Germline trimming cut 6 bases from V and 2 bases from J; bases unmatched to any gene: 4. CDR3 bases: TGCGCCAGCACCTCGACTAGCGCCTACAATGAGCAGTTCTTC. It codes for CASTSTSAYNEQFF. The whole variable domain, filled in from reference TRBV5-1 and TRBJ2-1, reads KAGVTQTPRYLIKTRGQQVTLSCSPISGHRSVSWYQQTPGQGLQFLFEYFSETQRNKGNFPGRFSGRQFSNSRSEMNVSTLELGDSALYLCASTSTSAYNEQFFGPGTRLTVL.

This clone was seen only a few times. The rearrangement joins TRBV9 to TRBJ2-2; D ambiguous. The CDR3 has 14 amino acids. The germline gives CDR1 SGDLS, CDR2 YYNGEE. The V and J ends lost 3 bases and 3 bases respectively, with 9 bases between them. Written as DNA, the CDR3 is TGTGCCAGCAGCGAAGGGCTGGACACCGGGGAGCTGTTTTTT. It yields the protein CASSEGLDTGELFF.

The rearrangement uses TRBV19 and TRBJ2-3; 16 bases align to TRBD2. This CDR3 has 19 amino acids. Trimming at V came to 5 bases and at J to 6 bases, leaving 14 bases not matched to a gene. The germline V gene has CDR1 LNHDA and CDR2 SQIVND (reference sequence). DNA of the CDR3: TGTGCCAGTAGTCTGGGACTAGCGGGAGGGTCTTTGACCGCCGATACGCAGTATTTT. Translating gives CASSLGLAGGSLTADTQYF.

This rearrangement joins TRBV3-1 (or the pseudogene TRBV3-2) to TRBJ2-7, with D perhaps assigned TRBD1 or TRBD2 (5 bases each). Per the germline V gene, CDR1 is LGHDT and CDR2 is YNNKEL (reference sequence). There are 17 residues in the CDR3. The V end was cut by 7 bases, the J end by 0 bases, with 22 bases between. The CDR3 region is CASISLSRGRASYEQYF. Written as DNA, the CDR3 is TGTGCCAGCATCAGCCTCAGTCGGGGCAGGGCCTCCTACGAGCAGTACTTC.

This clone was detected only once. CDR3 region: CASSYSYSNSYEQYF. The CDR3 nucleotides are TGTGCCAGCAGTTACTCGTATTCAAACTCCTACGAGCAGTACTTC. V is TRBV6-2 or TRBV6-3 and J is TRBJ2-7; D is undetermined. The V end lost 0 bases, the J end lost 0 bases, and 9 bases lay between the germline ends. The germline V gene encodes CDR1 MNHEY and CDR2 SVGEGT. The CDR3 runs to 15 residues.

This chain links TRBV27 with TRBJ1-4; D gene ambiguous. Germline V lookup: CDR1 MNHEY, CDR2 SMNVEV (reference sequence). The CDR3 runs 16 residues. The ends were cut back, 0 bases at V and 0 bases at J, with 8 bases in the middle. The CDR3 here is CASSLSNSATNEKLFF. The CDR3 DNA sequence: TGTGCCAGCAGTTTATCGAACAGCGCAACTAATGAAAAACTGTTTTTT.

This chain connects TRBV19 to TRBJ1-6; tentative D call: TRBD1 (6 bases). Germline lookup yields CDR1 LNHDA and CDR2 SQIVND (reference sequence). CDR3 length: 15 amino acids. V lost 5 bases to trimming and J lost 0 bases, with 8 bases between them. CDR3 DNA sequence: TGTGCCAGTAGTGACAGGAGCTCCTATAATTCACCCCTCCACTTT. Its translation is CASSDRSSYNSPLHF.

The rearrangement links TRBV6-6 to TRBJ1-2; D possibly corresponds to TRBD1 (5 bases). V lost 8 bases and J 4 bases, leaving 14 bases between the germline ends. CDR3 length: 13 amino acids. Germline loops: CDR1 MNHNY, CDR2 SVGAGI (reference sequence). The chain's CDR3 is CASLQGYRYGYTF. In DNA form, the CDR3 reads TGTGCCAGCCTCCAGGGTTATCGCTATGGCTACACCTTC.

The chain employs TRBV30 and TRBJ1-1; D uncertain. The CDR3 totals 14 residues. Germline CDR1 and CDR2: GTSNPN and SVGIG (reference sequence). V shed 0 bases and J shed 9 bases, with 17 bases lying between them. The CDR3 loop reads CAWSVRGSHRKAFF. Here the CDR3 DNA reads TGTGCCTGGAGTGTACGCGGTTCGCACAGAAAAGCTTTCTTT.

The V gene is TRBV9, the J gene TRBJ2-2; D is perhaps TRBD1 (5 bases). The length of the CDR3 is 16 residues. V was shortened by 3 bases and J by 4 bases, with 16 bases between the two germline ends. Germline CDR1 reads SGDLS; CDR2 reads YYNGEE. Here the CDR3 reads CASSDTGRSGTGELFF. Written as DNA, the CDR3 is TGTGCCAGCAGCGATACAGGACGTTCGGGCACCGGGGAGCTGTTTTTT.

The rearrangement links TRBV18 to TRBJ1-4; the match to TRBD1 covers 7 bases. Per germline, CDR1 KGHSH and CDR2 LQKENI. Trimming cost V 4 bases and J 4 bases; bases outside gene matches: 6. The CDR3 consists of 15 residues. CDR3 sequence reads: CASSQQGQLNEKLFF. The CDR3 coding sequence is TGTGCCAGCTCACAACAGGGACAGCTTAATGAAAAACTGTTTTTT. The full variable domain, in which reference TRBV18 and TRBJ1-4 provide the parts outside the CDR3, is NAGVMQNPRHLVRRRGQEARLRCSPMKGHSHVYWYRQLPEEGLKFMVYLQKENIIDESGMPKERFSAEFPKEGPSILRIQQVVRGDSAAYFCASSQQGQLNEKLFFGSGTQLSVL.

The chain uses TRBV7-3 and TRBJ2-5; maybe TRBD2 (5 bases). This CDR3 has 16 residues. The germline V gene has CDR1 SGHTA and CDR2 FQGTGA. Trimming left V 1 base short and J 5 bases short, with 17 bases between. CDR3 coding DNA: TGTGCCAGCAGCTTAAGTCCGAGAGGGCTGGGGGAGACCCAGTACTTC. This encodes CASSLSPRGLGETQYF.

This sequence joins TRBV28 and TRBJ2-5, with 10 nucleotides matching TRBD2. With 7 bases clipped from V and 0 bases from J, the junction kept 11 bases outside the gene matches. Per the germline V gene, CDR1 is MDHEN and CDR2 is SYDVKM. This CDR3 is built from 17 residues. The CDR3 spells CASMGSSGSGYQETQYF. The CDR3 bases are TGTGCCAGCATGGGGTCTAGCGGGAGTGGGTACCAAGAGACCCAGTACTTC.

The chain is built from TRBV5-1 and TRBJ2-6; D remains unclear. The germline CDR1 and CDR2 sequences are SGHRS and YFSETQ. Trimming took 2 bases from V and 1 from J, leaving 1 base between them. The CDR3 is 13 residues long. The DNA of the CDR3 is TGCGCCAGCAGCTTATCTGGGGCCAACGTCCTGACTTTC. Its protein is CASSLSGANVLTF.